Listed here are 2 T cell receptor beta chains from one sample, sequenced in a study of T cell changes during pregnancy in multiple sclerosis. Some clones are missing from TCRdb's copy, which holds only in-frame ones; the method was immunoSEQ multiplex PCR. The sample includes tens of thousands of clones, 91% of them seen just once. The sequencing here drew on peripheral blood, taken after pregnancy. The receptors derive from a female donor in good health, enrolled as a control in a pregnancy study.

V and J are TRBV18 and TRBJ1-5, with D possibly being TRBD1 (5 bases). The CDR3 loop spans 15 amino acids. Looked up from germline, CDR1 is KGHSH and CDR2 is LQKENI. Trimming took off 3 bases at V and 1 base at J, with 10 bases between the two ends. The CDR3, as DNA: TGTGCCAGCTCACCCGGCAGGGTAAGCAATCAGCCCCAGCATTTT. Its protein is CASSPGRVSNQPQHF.

The J gene is TRBJ1-1, the V gene TRBV7-2; D gene ambiguous. Germline V gene data show CDR1 as SGHTA and CDR2 as FQGNSA. The CDR3 is made up of 13 amino acids. V dropped 1 base and J dropped 4 bases, with 7 bases sitting between them. The CDR3 region is CASSLERATEAFF. CDR3 nucleotide sequence: TGTGCCAGCAGCTTAGAACGAGCCACTGAAGCTTTCTTT.